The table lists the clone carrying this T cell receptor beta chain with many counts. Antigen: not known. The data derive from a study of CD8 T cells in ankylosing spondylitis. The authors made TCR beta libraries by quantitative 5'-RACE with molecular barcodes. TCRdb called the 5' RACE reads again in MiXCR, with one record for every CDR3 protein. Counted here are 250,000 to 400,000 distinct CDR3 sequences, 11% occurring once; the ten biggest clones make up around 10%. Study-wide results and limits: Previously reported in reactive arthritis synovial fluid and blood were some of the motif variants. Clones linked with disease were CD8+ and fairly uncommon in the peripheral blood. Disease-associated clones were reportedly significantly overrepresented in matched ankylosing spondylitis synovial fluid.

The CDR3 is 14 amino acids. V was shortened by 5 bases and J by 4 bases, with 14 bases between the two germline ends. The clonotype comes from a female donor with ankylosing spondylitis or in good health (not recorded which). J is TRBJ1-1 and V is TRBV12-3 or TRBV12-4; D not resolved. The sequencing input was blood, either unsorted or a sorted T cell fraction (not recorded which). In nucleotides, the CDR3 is TGTGCCAGCAGTGGGTTGGTGGGTGGCACTGAAGCTTTCTTT. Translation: CASSGLVGGTEAFF.